This T cell receptor beta chain was sequenced during a study of T cell changes during pregnancy in multiple sclerosis. The germline gives CDR1 MGHDK, CDR2 SYGVNS. The CDR3 contains 11 residues. V was trimmed by 4 bases and J by 6 bases, leaving 6 bases between them. The repertoire was sequenced with immunoSEQ multiplex PCR; TCRdb's copy has only in-frame clones and lacks some. The sample shows about 16,000 clones, 95% to 97% of them seen only once. The starting material was peripheral blood, obtained in the third trimester of pregnancy. The chain joins TRBV25-1 to TRBJ1-2; possibly TRBD1 for D (5 bases). This sequence was found in a female donor with multiple sclerosis, enrolled in a pregnancy study. The CDR3 region is CASSARDGYTF. In DNA form, the CDR3 reads TGTGCCAGCAGTGCCAGGGATGGCTACACCTTC.